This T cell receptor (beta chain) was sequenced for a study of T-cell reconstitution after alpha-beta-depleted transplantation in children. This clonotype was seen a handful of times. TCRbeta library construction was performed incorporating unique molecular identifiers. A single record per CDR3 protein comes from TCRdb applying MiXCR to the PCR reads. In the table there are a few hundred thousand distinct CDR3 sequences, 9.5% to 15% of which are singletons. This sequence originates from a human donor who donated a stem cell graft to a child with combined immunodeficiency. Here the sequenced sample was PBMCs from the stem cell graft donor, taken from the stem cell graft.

The CDR3 sequence: CAISATGTTSSTYEQYF. The CDR3 bases are TGTGCCATCAGTGCAACCGGGACAACTAGTTCAACCTACGAGCAGTACTTC. The chain links TRBV10-3 to TRBJ2-7, with a tentative D call TRBD1 (6 bases). Between the trimmed V and J ends, which lost 4 bases and 2 bases, there was a span of 21 bases. CDR3 length: 17 residues. CDR1 is ENHRY and CDR2 is SYGVKD in the germline V gene.